This T cell receptor beta chain was found in a study of shared clonotypes between healthy human individuals. Study observations and caveats: Naive subsets, compared against memory subsets, generally had larger estimated richness values. The generation probabilities recorded for non-shared clonotypes fell below those of clonotypes shared by all four donors.

The authors loaded 200 ng DNA, 25,000 to 30,000 T cell genomes, into sorted-subset replicate PCRs. Clones were sequenced by immunoSEQ multiplex PCR, and TCRdb holds only the in-frame ones, with some missing. The profile covers about 680,000 clones, with about 80% appearing a single time and 1.5% to 2% taken by the ten largest. V lost 6 bases to trimming and J lost 7 bases, with 9 bases between them. In germline, CDR1 is SNHLY, CDR2 FYNNEI. CDR3 length equals 12 residues. About this clone: The antigen is unknown.

The clonotype was recovered from a young woman in good health. V gene TRBV2 combines with J gene TRBJ1-4; D is ambiguous. Sequencing input: memory CD4+ T cells sorted from blood. Subset in this sample: CD45RA-negative fraction. DNA for the CDR3: TGTGCCAGCAGGTACAGCGTTGAAAAACTGTTTTTT. The encoded protein is CASRYSVEKLFF.